The sequence of this T cell receptor beta chain was determined in a study of blood T cell repertoires in COVID-19. Study-wide background: PBMCs, B-cell-depleted T cells, or T cells provided the cDNA or gDNA that made up the material.

In the authors' workflow: The assay estimated nucleated cells by amplifying reference gene primers. TCRdb's copy holds only in-frame clones and misses some; the assay was immunoSEQ multiplex PCR. V and J calls and clone size are those listed in that table; D and trimming were worked out from the DNA. The table shows hundreds of thousands of clones, with 86% occurring only once. Looked up from germline, CDR1 is PRHDT and CDR2 is FYEKMQ (reference sequence). The CDR3 loop spans 15 amino acids. The V segment lost 5 bases and the J segment 2 bases; nucleotides outside the gene matches: 6. The chain recombines TRBV13 with TRBJ2-4, with 7 bases lining up with TRBD1. Sequenced input: peripheral blood. The source is a woman aged 25 to 45 with active or convalescent COVID-19. The chain's CDR3 is CASSLGQLTKNIQYF. As DNA, the CDR3 is TGTGCCAGCAGCCTGGGACAGTTGACCAAAAACATTCAGTACTTC.